The clone carrying this T cell receptor (beta chain) is deemed medium-sized. Its target is unknown. These data come from a study of OX40 agonist ivuxolimab in advanced cancers. On the study more broadly: The study treated patients with ivuxolimab, an agonistic anti-OX40 (CD134) antibody.

Produced via immunoSEQ multiplex PCR; TCRdb's table is partial and in-frame only. This table has fewer than 75,000 clones, over 80% appearing once. Study conclusions and caveats: Averaged across samples, CD8+ T cells carried more expanded clones than CD4+ did.

Trimming took off 1 base at V and 4 bases at J, with 20 bases between the two ends. CDR3 size: 17 residues. CDR1 is SGHDN and CDR2 is FVKESK in the germline V gene. The sequence was obtained from an adult with an advanced solid tumor such as melanoma, head and neck, liver or kidney cancer. This specimen was CD4+ or CD8+ T cells sorted from blood, taken in a trial of the OX40 agonist ivuxolimab. The V and J genes are TRBV14 and TRBJ2-7; D unresolved. CDR3 residues: CASSQAFSKTFAYEQYF. The DNA for the CDR3 is TGTGCCAGCAGCCAAGCCTTCTCCAAGACGTTCGCGTACGAGCAGTACTTC.